The source of this TCR beta chain is a study of T cell repertoires in cytomegalovirus infection. The wider study: As its CMV epitopes, the study selected recently identified HLA-C-restricted and well-studied HLA-B-restricted targets.

TCRdb re-called the reads through MiXCR, storing one row per CDR3 protein. This sample carries around 570,000 distinct CDR3 sequences, about 40% of them seen once, and the ten largest clones take about 48%. The CDR3 is 17 amino acids. V lost 2 bases and J lost 4, with 17 bases in between. Germline V CDR1 and CDR2: MNHNY, SVGAGI (reference sequence). Concerning this clonotype itself: The antigen is not known.

Study results and caveats: The ex vivo response was dominated by HLA-C-restricted CMV-specific TCR beta clonotypes.

The receptor was isolated from a human donor in good health (CMV status not recorded). Some clones in this sample may be carry-over from other donors' samples. This specimen consisted of cultured PBMCs, obtained from culture after CMV antigen stimulation. V and J are TRBV6-6 and TRBJ2-2; maybe TRBD2 (7 bases). CDR3 nucleotide sequence: TGTGCCAGCAGTTACCTGTGGGGGGGCTCGATCACCGGGGAGCTGTTTTTT. This gives the protein CASSYLWGGSITGELFF.